This paragraph covers one T cell receptor (beta chain) sequence. This sample was taken from a study of human thymus T cells. The method was immunoSEQ multiplex PCR; TCRdb's version includes in-frame clones alone and lacks a portion of them. Among 100,000 to 150,000 clones listed, around 94% were seen once. It was from resections taken during corrective heart surgery that the thymus tissue came. Trimming cost V 4 bases and J 0 bases, with 19 bases left between them. CDR1 SGHNT and CDR2 YYREEE come from the germline V gene (reference sequence). The CDR3 runs to 18 residues. This receptor was taken from a boy under two years old with a congenital heart defect but otherwise immunologically healthy. The chain has TRBV5-4 and TRBJ2-2; D is perhaps TRBD1 (6 bases). What was sequenced was thymus tissue. The CDR3 bases are TGTGCCAGCAGCAAAATATTGACAGGACAAGCGAACACCGGGGAGCTGTTTTTT. The encoded protein is CASSKILTGQANTGELFF. Using reference TRBV5-4 and TRBJ2-2 for the parts outside the CDR3, the full variable domain is ETGVTQSPTHLIKTRGQQVTLRCSSQSGHNTVSWYQQALGQGPQFIFQYYREEENGRGNFPPRFSGLQFPNYSSELNVNALELDDSALYLCASSKILTGQANTGELFFGEGSRLTVL.